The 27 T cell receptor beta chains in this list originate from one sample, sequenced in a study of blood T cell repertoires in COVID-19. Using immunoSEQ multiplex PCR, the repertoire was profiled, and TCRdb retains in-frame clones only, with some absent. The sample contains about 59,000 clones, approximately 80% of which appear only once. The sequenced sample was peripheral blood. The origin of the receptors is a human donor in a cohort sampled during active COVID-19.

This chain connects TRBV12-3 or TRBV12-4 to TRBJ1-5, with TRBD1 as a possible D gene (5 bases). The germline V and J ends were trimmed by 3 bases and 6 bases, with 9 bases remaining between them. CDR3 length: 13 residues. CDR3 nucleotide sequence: TGTGCCAGCAGTTTCAGGGATGGTCAGCCCCAGCATTTT. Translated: CASSFRDGQPQHF.

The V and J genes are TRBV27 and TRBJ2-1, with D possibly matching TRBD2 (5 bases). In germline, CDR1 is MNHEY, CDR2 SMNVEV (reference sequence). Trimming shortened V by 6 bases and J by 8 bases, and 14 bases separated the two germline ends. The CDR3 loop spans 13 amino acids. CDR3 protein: CASRRTRADEQFF. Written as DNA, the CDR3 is TGTGCCAGCAGACGGACGCGGGCTGATGAGCAGTTCTTC.

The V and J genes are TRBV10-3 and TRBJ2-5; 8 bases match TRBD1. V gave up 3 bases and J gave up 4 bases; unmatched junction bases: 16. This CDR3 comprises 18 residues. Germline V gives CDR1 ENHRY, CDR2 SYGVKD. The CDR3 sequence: CAISERQGANSWAETQYF. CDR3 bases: TGTGCCATCAGTGAACGGCAGGGGGCGAACTCATGGGCAGAGACCCAGTACTTC.

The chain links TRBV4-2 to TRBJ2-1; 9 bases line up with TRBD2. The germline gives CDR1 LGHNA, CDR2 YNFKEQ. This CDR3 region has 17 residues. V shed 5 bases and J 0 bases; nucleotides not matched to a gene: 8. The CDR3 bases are TGTGCCAGCAGCTCGAGATATAGCGGGAGCTCCTACAATGAGCAGTTCTTC. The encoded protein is CASSSRYSGSSYNEQFF.

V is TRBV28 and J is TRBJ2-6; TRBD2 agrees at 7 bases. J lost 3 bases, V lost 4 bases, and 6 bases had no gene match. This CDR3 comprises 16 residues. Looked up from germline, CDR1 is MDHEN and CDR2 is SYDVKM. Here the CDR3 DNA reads TGTGCCAGCAGTTCGGCCCCGGGGGGTGGGGCCAACGTCCTGACTTTC. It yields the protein CASSSAPGGGANVLTF.

CDR3 nucleotide sequence: TGTGCCAGCAGCAAAAAGGAGGACAGTAACACCGGGGAGCTGTTTTTT. Its protein is CASSKKEDSNTGELFF. This chain uses TRBV21-1 with TRBJ2-2; TRBD1 is taken as the D call from the table, unchecked against the DNA. TRBV21-1 is classified as a pseudogene. This CDR3 contains 16 residues.

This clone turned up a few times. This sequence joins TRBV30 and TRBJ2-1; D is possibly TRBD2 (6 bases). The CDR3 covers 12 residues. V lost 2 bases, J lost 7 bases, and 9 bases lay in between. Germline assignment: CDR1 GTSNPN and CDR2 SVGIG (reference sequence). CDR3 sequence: CAWSFRGNEQFF. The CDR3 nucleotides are TGTGCCTGGAGTTTTCGGGGGAATGAGCAGTTCTTC. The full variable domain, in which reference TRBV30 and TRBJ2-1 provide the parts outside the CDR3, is SQTIHQWPATLVQPVGSPLSLECTVEGTSNPNLYWYRQAAGRGLQLLFYSVGIGQISSEVPQNLSASRPQDRQFILSSKKLLLSDSGFYLCAWSFRGNEQFFGPGTRLTVL.

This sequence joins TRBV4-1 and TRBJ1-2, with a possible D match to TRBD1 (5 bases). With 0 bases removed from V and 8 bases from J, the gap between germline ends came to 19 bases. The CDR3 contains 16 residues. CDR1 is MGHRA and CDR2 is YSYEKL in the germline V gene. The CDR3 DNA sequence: TGCGCCAGCAGCCAAGATACGGAGGGCAGGGCAGGGGGCTACACCTTC. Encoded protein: CASSQDTEGRAGGYTF.

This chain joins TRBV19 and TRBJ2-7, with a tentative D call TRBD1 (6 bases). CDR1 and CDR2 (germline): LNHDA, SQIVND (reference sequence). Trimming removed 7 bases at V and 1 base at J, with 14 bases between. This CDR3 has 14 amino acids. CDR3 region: CASKSGANSYEQYF. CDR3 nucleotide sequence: TGTGCCAGTAAATCAGGGGCGAATTCCTACGAGCAGTACTTC.

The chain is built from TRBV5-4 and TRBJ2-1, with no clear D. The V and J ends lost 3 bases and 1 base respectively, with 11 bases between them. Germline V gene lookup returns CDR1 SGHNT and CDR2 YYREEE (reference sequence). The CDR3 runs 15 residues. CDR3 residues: CASSSTQDSYNEQFF. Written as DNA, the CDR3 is TGTGCCAGCAGCTCGACGCAGGATTCCTACAATGAGCAGTTCTTC. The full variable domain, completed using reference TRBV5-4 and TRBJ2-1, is ETGVTQSPTHLIKTRGQQVTLRCSSQSGHNTVSWYQQALGQGPQFIFQYYREEENGRGNFPPRFSGLQFPNYSSELNVNALELDDSALYLCASSSTQDSYNEQFFGPGTRLTVL.

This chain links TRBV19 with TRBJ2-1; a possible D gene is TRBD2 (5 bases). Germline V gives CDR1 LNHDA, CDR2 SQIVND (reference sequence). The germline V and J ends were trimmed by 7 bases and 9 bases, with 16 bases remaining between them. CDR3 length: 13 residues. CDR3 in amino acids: CASTMRELGEQFF. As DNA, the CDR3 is TGTGCCAGTACCATGAGGGAGCTTGGTGAGCAGTTCTTC.

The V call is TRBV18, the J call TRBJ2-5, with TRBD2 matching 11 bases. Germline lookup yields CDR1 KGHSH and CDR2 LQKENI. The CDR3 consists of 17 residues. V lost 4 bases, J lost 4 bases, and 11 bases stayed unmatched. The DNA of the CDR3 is TGTGCCAGCTCACGGTACGGGACTAGCGGCTACCTAGAGACCCAGTACTTC. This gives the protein CASSRYGTSGYLETQYF.

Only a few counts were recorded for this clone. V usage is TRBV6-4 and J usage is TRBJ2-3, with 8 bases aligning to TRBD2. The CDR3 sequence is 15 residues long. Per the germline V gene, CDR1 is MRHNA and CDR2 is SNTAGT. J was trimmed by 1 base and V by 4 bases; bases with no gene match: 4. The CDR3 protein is CASSVQAGGTDTQYF. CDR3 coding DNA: TGTGCCAGCAGTGTACAAGCGGGAGGCACAGATACGCAGTATTTT.

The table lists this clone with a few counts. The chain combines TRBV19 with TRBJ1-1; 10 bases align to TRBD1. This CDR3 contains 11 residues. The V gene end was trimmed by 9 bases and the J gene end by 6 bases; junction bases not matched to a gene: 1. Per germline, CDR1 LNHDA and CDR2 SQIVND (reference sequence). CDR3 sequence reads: CASGTGAEAFF. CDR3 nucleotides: TGTGCCAGCGGGACAGGGGCTGAAGCTTTCTTT.

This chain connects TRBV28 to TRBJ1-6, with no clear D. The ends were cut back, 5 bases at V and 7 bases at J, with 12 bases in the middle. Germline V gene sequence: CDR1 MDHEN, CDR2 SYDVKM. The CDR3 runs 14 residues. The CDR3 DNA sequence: TGTGCCAGCAGTCTAGAGAGGGAAAATTCACCCCTCCACTTT. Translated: CASSLERENSPLHF.

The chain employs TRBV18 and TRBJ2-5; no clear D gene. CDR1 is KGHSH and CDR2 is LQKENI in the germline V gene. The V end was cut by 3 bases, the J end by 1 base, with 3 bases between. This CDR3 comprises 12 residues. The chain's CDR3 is CASSPGQETQYF. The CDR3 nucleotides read TGTGCCAGCTCACCCGGCCAAGAGACCCAGTACTTC.

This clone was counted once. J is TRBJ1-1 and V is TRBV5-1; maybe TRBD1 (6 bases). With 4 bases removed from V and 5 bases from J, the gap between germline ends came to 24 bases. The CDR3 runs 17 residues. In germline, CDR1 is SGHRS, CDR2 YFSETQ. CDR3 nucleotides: TGCGCCAGCAGCAAAGAAAGACCGGGACAAGTAGGAACTGAAGCTTTCTTT. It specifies CASSKERPGQVGTEAFF.

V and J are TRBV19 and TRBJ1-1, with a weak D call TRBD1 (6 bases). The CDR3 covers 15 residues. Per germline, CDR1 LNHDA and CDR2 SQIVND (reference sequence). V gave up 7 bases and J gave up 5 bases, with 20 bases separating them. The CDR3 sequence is CASTTHRVGNTEAFF. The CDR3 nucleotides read TGTGCCAGTACCACACACAGGGTCGGGAATACTGAAGCTTTCTTT.

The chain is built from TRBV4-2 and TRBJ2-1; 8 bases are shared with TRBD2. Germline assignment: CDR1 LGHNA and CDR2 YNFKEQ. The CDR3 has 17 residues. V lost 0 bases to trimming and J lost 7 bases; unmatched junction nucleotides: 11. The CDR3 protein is CASSQDSAGGPWNEQFF. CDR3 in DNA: TGTGCCAGCAGCCAAGATTCGGCGGGAGGCCCCTGGAATGAGCAGTTCTTC.

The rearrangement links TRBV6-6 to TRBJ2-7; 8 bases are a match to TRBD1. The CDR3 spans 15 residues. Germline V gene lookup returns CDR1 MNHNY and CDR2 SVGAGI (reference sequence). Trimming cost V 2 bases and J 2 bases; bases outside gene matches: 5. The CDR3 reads CASSYRGQDPYEQYF. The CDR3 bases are TGTGCCAGCAGTTACCGGGGACAGGATCCCTACGAGCAGTACTTC.

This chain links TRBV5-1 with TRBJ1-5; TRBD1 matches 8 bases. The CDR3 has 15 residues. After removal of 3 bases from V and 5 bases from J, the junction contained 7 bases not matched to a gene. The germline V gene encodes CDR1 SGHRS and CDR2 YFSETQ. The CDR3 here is CASSSGQGLDQPQHF. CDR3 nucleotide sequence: TGCGCCAGCAGCTCCGGACAGGGTCTCGATCAGCCCCAGCATTTT.

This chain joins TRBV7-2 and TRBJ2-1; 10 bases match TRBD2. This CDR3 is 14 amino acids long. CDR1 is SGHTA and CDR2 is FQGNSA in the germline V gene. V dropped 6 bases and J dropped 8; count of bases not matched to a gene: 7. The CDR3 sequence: CASRASGSWDEQFF. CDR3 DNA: TGTGCCAGCAGGGCTAGCGGGAGTTGGGATGAGCAGTTCTTC. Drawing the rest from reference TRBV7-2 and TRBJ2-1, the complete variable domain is GAGVSQSPSNKVTEKGKDVELRCDPISGHTALYWYRQSLGQGLEFLIYFQGNSAPDKSGLPSDRFSAERTGGSVSTLTIQRTQQEDSAVYLCASRASGSWDEQFFGPGTRLTVL.

DNA of the CDR3: TGTGCCAGCAGTTCTACGACAGGGTCCTCTTCCTACGAGCAGTACTTC. Translated, it gives CASSSTTGSSSYEQYF. The chain is built from TRBV6-6 and TRBJ2-7; TRBD1 agrees at 7 bases. The CDR3 has 16 amino acids. The V segment lost 4 bases and the J segment 1 base; nucleotides outside the gene matches: 10. Germline V gives CDR1 MNHNY, CDR2 SVGAGI (reference sequence).

The CDR3 DNA sequence: TGTGCCACCAGTGCCAAAGGACAGGGAGAGTTCTTC. This sequence encodes CATSAKGQGEFF. This sequence joins TRBV24-1 and TRBJ2-1, with 8 nucleotides matching TRBD1. The CDR3 totals 12 residues. Germline CDR1 is KGHDR and CDR2 is SFDVKD. Trimming took 5 bases from V and 14 from J; bases not matched to a gene: 7.

The CDR3 DNA reads as TGTGCCAGCAGCCGCGGGACTAGCGGATACAATGAGCAGTTCTTC. It yields the protein CASSRGTSGYNEQFF. The chain links TRBV4-2 to TRBJ2-1, with 11 bases lining up with TRBD2. The germline V gene has CDR1 LGHNA and CDR2 YNFKEQ. The CDR3 runs 15 residues. V gave up 4 bases and J gave up 4 bases; unmatched junction bases: 3.

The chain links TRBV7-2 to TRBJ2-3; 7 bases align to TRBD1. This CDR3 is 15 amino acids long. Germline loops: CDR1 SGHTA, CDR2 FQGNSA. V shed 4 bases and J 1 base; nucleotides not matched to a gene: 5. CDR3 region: CASSSGRGRTDTQYF. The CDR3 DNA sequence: TGTGCCAGCAGCTCAGGAAGGGGGCGCACAGATACGCAGTATTTT.

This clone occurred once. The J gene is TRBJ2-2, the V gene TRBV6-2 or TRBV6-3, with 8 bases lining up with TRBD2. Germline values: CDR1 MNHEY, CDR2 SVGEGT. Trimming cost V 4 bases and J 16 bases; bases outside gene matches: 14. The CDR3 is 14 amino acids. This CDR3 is CASSSPLFGGERFF. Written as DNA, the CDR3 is TGTGCCAGCAGTTCACCCCTCTTCGGGGGGGAGAGGTTTTTT.